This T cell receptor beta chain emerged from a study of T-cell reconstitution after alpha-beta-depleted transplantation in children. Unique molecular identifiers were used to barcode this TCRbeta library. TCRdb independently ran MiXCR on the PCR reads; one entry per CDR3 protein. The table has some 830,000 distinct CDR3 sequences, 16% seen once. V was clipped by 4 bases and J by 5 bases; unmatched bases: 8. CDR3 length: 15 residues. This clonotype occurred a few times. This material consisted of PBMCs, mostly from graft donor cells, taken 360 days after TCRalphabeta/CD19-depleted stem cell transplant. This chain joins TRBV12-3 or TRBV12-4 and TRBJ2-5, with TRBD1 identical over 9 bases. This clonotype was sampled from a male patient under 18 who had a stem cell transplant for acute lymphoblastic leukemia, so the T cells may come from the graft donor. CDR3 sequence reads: CASSSRDRVAETQYF. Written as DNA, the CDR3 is TGTGCCAGCAGTTCCCGGGACAGGGTTGCTGAGACCCAGTACTTC.